The T cell receptor beta chain under discussion was sequenced for a study of blood T cell repertoires in COVID-19. Source study methods: Amplification with reference gene primers provided the estimates of nucleated cell counts. The repertoire was sequenced with immunoSEQ multiplex PCR; TCRdb's copy has only in-frame clones and lacks some. That table is the source of V, J and clone size, and D and trimming were worked out from the DNA. The sample shows roughly 150,000 clones, 80% to 90% of them seen only once. This receptor was obtained from a woman older than 75 with acute or convalescent COVID-19. Sample: peripheral blood.

CDR3 loop: CASSSGTGTNEKLFF. The CDR3 DNA sequence: TGTGCCAGCAGCTCTGGGACAGGCACTAATGAAAAACTGTTTTTT. The rearrangement joins TRBV7-9 to TRBJ1-4; 8 nucleotides match TRBD1. The trim removed 4 bases at V and 2 bases at J, leaving 3 bases unmatched. The germline V gene has CDR1 SEHNR and CDR2 FQNEAQ (reference sequence). The CDR3 has 15 residues.